This T cell receptor (beta chain) originates from a study of CD8 T cells in ankylosing spondylitis. The study, taken as a whole, reports: Disease-linked clones were CD8+ and relatively rare in peripheral blood. The clones that were linked to disease were reported to be significantly enriched in matched synovial fluid samples from ankylosing spondylitis patients.

This clonotype was counted many times. Its antigen is as yet unknown. The CDR3 has 15 amino acids. The germline V gene encodes CDR1 LNHNV and CDR2 YYDKDF (reference sequence). V lost 1 base to trimming and J lost 1 base, with 9 bases between them. By quantitative 5'-RACE with molecular barcodes, the TCR beta libraries were made. TCRdb fed the 5' RACE reads into MiXCR, producing one record per CDR3 protein. The sample records some 220,000 distinct CDR3 sequences, roughly a tenth being singletons. The sequenced material came from blood, either unsorted or a sorted T cell fraction (not recorded which). The receptor was isolated from a male donor with ankylosing spondylitis or in good health (not recorded which). The gene calls are TRBV15 and TRBJ2-3; D is undetermined. The CDR3: CATSRAGQGTDTQYF. The CDR3 DNA is TGTGCCACCAGCAGAGCAGGTCAGGGCACAGATACGCAGTATTTT.